This T cell receptor (beta chain) was obtained from a study of T cell responses to AZD1222 COVID-19 vaccine (dated by TCRdb to the early 2020s). Turning to the overall study: Because spike-specific TCR depth and breadth did not differ between the two schedules, AZD1222 recipients who got a second dose at roughly 4 weeks were pooled with those who got a second dose at roughly 12 weeks. TCR sequencing covered fewer than 250 trial participants: about 210 given two doses of AZD1222 and around 25 given two doses of MenACWY control vaccine. Trial participants were enrolled by age into subgroups of 18-55, 56-69 and 70-plus years, and approximately 150, 30 and 60 TCR-sequenced participants, respectively, were included in these subgroups.

The study at large found these results: Conclusions about previously exposed vaccinees were limited because only six AZD1222 recipients were SARS-CoV-2 seropositive at baseline. In the small 56-69-year group, the increase in depth fell short of significance, most likely because of low power. Because no samples from the day 14 peak response were available, repertoires could be characterized only after the peak T cell response. Vaccine-associated CD4 TCRs spanned the whole spike protein, with dominant responses in regions 160-218 and 743-854. Most participants were white British and females outnumbered males, and the authors suggested that clonal diversity may have been underestimated. After two AZD1222 doses, spike-specific TCR breadth and depth were significantly higher than at day 0 and than in MenACWY recipients. Nearly half of unique spike-specific TCRs reportedly recognized epitopes outside regions mutated in the B.1.351 and B.1.1.7 variants.

This clone was observed once. Its antigen is unknown. No much larger clone is present one base from it, and per-base qualities are unavailable. The meaning of the sample's time point label: baseline before first vaccination. Samples from vaccinated people were obtained from the UK trials COV001 and COV002, which included a single-blind randomized controlled phase 2/3 trial of AZD1222 (ChAdOx1 nCoV-19) in healthy adults. Trial participant PBMC samples were collected at day 0 and day 28 after the second dose for TCRbeta chain sequencing. The CDR3 regions of human TCRbeta chains were subjected to immunosequencing. Per the authors' processing: Repertoire TCRs were checked for matches against a reference library of SARS-CoV-2-specific TCRs that had been generated using the MIRA antigen-specificity platform. Breadth was defined as the fraction of unique TCRs that were SARS-CoV-2-associated, and depth was defined as the fraction of total T cells that were SARS-CoV-2-associated. Each spike-specific TCR was assigned to its reactive spike region and to a CD4 or CD8 class using the MIRA data. Log10-transformed breadth and depth values were compared by one-way ANOVA with Sidak's multiple comparisons tests. Entries here come from immuneACCESS through TCRdb and include only in-frame sequences with V and J called. Some clones fail to appear in such tables; in the studies checked, an unresolved V gene covers under half of the shortfall, and the cause of the remainder is unknown. The V and J calls and clone size come from that table; D and trimming were worked out from the DNA. This sample has approximately 35,000 clones in its table, and approximately 86% of those were observed once. The ten most abundant clones make up 5.5% to 7.5% of the sample.

Here V drops 4 bases and J drops 1 base, and the junction holds 4 bases not matched to any gene. From the cysteine up to the phenylalanine, the CDR3 has a length of 16 residues. Just CDR3 DNA is preserved here, 48 bases in frame from base 1. Taken from the germline V gene, the CDR1 and CDR2 loops are MNHNS and SASEGT. The input for sequencing was peripheral blood, taken on day 0 of AZD1222 vaccination. The V and J segments used are TRBV6-1 and TRBJ1-1; 12 junctional bases match TRBD1. The sequence was collected from an adult in good health. The DNA sequence is given as TGTGCCAGCAGTGTCCGGGACAGGGGGCGGAACACTGAAGCTTTCTTT. This yields the protein CASSVRDRGRNTEAFF.